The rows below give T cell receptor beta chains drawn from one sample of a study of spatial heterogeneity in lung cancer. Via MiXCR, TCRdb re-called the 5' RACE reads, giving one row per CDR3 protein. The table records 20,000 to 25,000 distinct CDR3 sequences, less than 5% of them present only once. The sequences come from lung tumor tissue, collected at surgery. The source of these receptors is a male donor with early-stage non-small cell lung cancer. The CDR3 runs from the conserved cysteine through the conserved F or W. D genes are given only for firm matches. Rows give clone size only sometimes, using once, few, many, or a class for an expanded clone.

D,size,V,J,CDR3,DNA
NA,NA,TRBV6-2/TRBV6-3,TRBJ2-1,CASSYGQNNEQFF,TGTGCCAGCAGTTACGGGCAGAACAATGAGCAGTTCTTC
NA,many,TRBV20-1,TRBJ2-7,CSAPIGGLDHEQYF,TGCAGTGCCCCTATCGGTGGGCTGGACCACGAGCAGTACTTC
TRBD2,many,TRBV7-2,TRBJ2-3,CASRRTSSRADTQYF,TGTGCCAGCCGTCGGACTAGCTCTCGAGCAGATACGCAGTATTTT
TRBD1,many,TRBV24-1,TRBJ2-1,CATSDPRGTGNYNEQFF,TGTGCCACCAGTGATCCGAGAGGGACAGGCAATTACAATGAGCAGTTCTTC
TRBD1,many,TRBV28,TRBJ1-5,CASHDREAQPQHF,TGTGCCAGCCATGACAGGGAGGCGCAGCCCCAGCATTTT
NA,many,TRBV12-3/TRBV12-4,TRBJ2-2,CASRVAGELFF,TGTGCCAGCAGAGTGGCCGGGGAGCTGTTTTTT
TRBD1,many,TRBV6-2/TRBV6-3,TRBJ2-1,CASTPPGTGLFF,TGTGCCAGCACCCCCCCTGGGACAGGGTTGTTCTTC
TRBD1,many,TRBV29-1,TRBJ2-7,CSVEDLTGGYEQYF,TGCAGCGTTGAAGATCTAACAGGGGGGTACGAGCAGTACTTC
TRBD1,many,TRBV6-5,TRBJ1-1,CASRRSGTGLTEAFF,TGTGCCAGCAGACGATCCGGGACAGGGCTGACTGAAGCTTTCTTT
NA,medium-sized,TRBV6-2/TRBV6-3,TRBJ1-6,CASKGEGRSPLHF,TGTGCCAGCAAAGGGGAGGGACGATCACCCCTCCACTTT
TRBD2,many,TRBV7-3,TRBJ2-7,CASSRQRGNYEQYF,TGTGCCAGCAGCCGACAGCGGGGTAACTACGAGCAGTACTTC
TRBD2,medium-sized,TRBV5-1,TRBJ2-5,CASSPGLAGGRETQYF,TGCGCCAGCAGCCCGGGACTAGCGGGGGGCCGAGAGACCCAGTACTTC
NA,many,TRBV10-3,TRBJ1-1,CAISTNRGTEAFF,TGTGCCATCAGTACCAACCGGGGCACTGAAGCTTTCTTT
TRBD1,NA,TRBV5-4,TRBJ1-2,CASTKGGQTYGYTF,TGTGCCAGCACCAAAGGGGGACAGACCTATGGCTACACCTTC
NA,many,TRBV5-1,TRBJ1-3,CASSLGEDGNTIYF,TGCGCCAGCAGCTTAGGGGAAGATGGAAACACCATATATTTT
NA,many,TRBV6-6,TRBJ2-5,CASSYESQYF,TGTGCCAGCAGTTACGAGTCCCAGTACTTC
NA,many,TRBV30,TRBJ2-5,CAWSVTPVQETQYF,TGTGCCTGGAGTGTAACCCCGGTTCAAGAGACCCAGTACTTC
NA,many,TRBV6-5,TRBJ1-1,CASSATVNTEAFF,TGTGCCAGCAGCGCAACAGTGAACACTGAAGCTTTCTTT
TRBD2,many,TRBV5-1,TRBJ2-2,CASSLGLAGGTGELFF,TGCGCCAGCAGCCTTGGACTAGCGGGGGGCACCGGGGAGCTGTTTTTT
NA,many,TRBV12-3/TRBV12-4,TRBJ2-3,CASSTGPGTDTQYF,TGTGCCAGCAGTACCGGACCCGGAACAGATACGCAGTATTTT
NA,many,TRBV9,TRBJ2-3,CASSVGREAQYF,TGTGCCAGCAGCGTAGGGCGGGAAGCGCAGTATTTT
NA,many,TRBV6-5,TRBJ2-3,CASSHGADTQYF,TGTGCCAGCAGCCACGGGGCAGATACGCAGTATTTT